These 22 T cell receptor beta chains were sequenced from one sample in a study of vaccination and CD4 T cells after COVID-19. Treatment of the sample: approximately 9-day PBMC culture with coronavirus spike peptide pools or control peptides (ViraFEST assay). These TCRs' antigens remain unknown. The Oncomine TCR Beta short-read assay sequenced DNA from cultured CD4+ T cells. TCRdb processed the PCR reads anew with MiXCR; each CDR3 protein has one entry. This table has 10,000 or so distinct CDR3 sequences, around 50% appearing once. The sample consisted of CD4+ T cells from blood, cultured in vitro. These TCRs come from a human donor who had recovered from COVID-19.

The chain uses TRBV20-1 and TRBJ2-5, with TRBD2 matching 8 bases. The CDR3 runs to 16 residues. The trim removed 4 bases at V and 3 bases at J, leaving 13 bases unmatched. Germline values: CDR1 DFQATT, CDR2 SNEGSKA (reference sequence). The CDR3 DNA sequence: TGCAGTGCTACCCGAACGCCAAGTAGCGGGAAAGAGACCCAGTACTTC. Encoded protein: CSATRTPSSGKETQYF.

V gene TRBV12-3 or TRBV12-4 combines with J gene TRBJ2-5, with 7 bases lining up with TRBD2. V dropped 3 bases and J dropped 5; count of bases not matched to a gene: 15. This CDR3 contains 17 residues. The CDR3 DNA reads TGTGCCAGCAGTTTGGGTTTCGGCCGGGAGGAGGCGGAGACCCAGTACTTC. It translates to CASSLGFGREEAETQYF.

This clonotype was detected a few times. The chain couples TRBV24-1 to TRBJ2-5, with D perhaps matching TRBD2 (7 bases). The V end lost 6 bases, the J end lost 4 bases, and 14 bases lay between the germline ends. This CDR3 has 14 amino acids. Germline V CDR1 and CDR2: KGHDR, SFDVKD. Here the CDR3 reads CATSPSGGVETQYF. Here the CDR3 DNA reads TGTGCCACCAGTCCCTCGGGGGGCGTAGAGACCCAGTACTTC.

This chain links TRBV27 with TRBJ2-7; D might be TRBD1 or TRBD2, each matching 5 bases. The CDR3 spans 13 residues. CDR1 MNHEY and CDR2 SMNVEV come from the germline V gene (reference sequence). Trimming shortened V by 6 bases and J by 6 bases, and 15 bases separated the two germline ends. CDR3 sequence (DNA): TGTGCCAGCAGGGGGGATCAGGGTGGCGAGCAGTACTTC. Amino acid sequence: CASRGDQGGEQYF.

The rearrangement joins TRBV7-3 to TRBJ2-5; D is unresolved. The germline V gene has CDR1 SGHTA and CDR2 FQGTGA. The V end was cut by 0 bases, the J end by 3 bases, with 8 bases between. This CDR3 comprises 14 residues. The DNA of the CDR3 is TGTGCCAGCAGCTTAACGGTAGACGAAGAGACCCAGTACTTC. It translates to CASSLTVDEETQYF.

The gene calls are TRBV7-8 and TRBJ2-2; a weak D match, TRBD1 (6 bases). V dropped 1 base and J dropped 2 bases, with 8 bases sitting between them. From germline, CDR1 is SGHVS and CDR2 FQNEAQ. The CDR3 totals 15 residues. The CDR3 DNA sequence: TGTGCCAGCAGCTTAGGGACAGCTAACACCGGGGAGCTGTTTTTT. As protein: CASSLGTANTGELFF. Variable domain in full (rest from reference TRBV7-8 and TRBJ2-2): GAGVSQSPRYKVAKRGQDVALRCDPISGHVSLFWYQQALGQGPEFLTYFQNEAQLDKSGLPSDRFFAERPEGSVSTLKIQRTQQEDSAVYLCASSLGTANTGELFFGEGSRLTVL.

This sequence joins TRBV6-1 and TRBJ1-5; a possible D gene is TRBD1 (6 bases). V shed 7 bases and J shed 0 bases, with 10 bases lying between them. CDR3 length: 14 residues. The germline CDR1 and CDR2 sequences are MNHNS and SASEGT. CDR3 DNA sequence: TGTGCCAGCAACGACAGGTATAGCAATCAGCCCCAGCATTTT. Translated: CASNDRYSNQPQHF.

The chain links TRBV12-3 or TRBV12-4 to TRBJ1-6, with unresolved D. Trimming removed 9 bases from V and 0 bases from J, with 12 bases in between. The CDR3 contains 15 residues. The CDR3 DNA reads as TGTGCCAGTGTAGGGCCGGGCTCCTATAATTCACCCCTCCACTTT. It translates to CASVGPGSYNSPLHF.

The rearrangement joins TRBV30 to TRBJ1-2, with D maybe TRBD1 (5 bases). Germline CDR1 GTSNPN, CDR2 SVGIG (reference sequence). Deletions cut 1 base from V and 5 bases from J, with 11 bases between. This CDR3 spans 13 amino acids. The CDR3 region is CAWSGQLLYGYTF. The CDR3 nucleotides are TGTGCCTGGAGTGGACAGCTCCTTTATGGCTACACCTTC.

The chain links TRBV6-1 to TRBJ1-2; no clear D gene. The germline gives CDR1 MNHNS, CDR2 SASEGT. The CDR3 loop spans 13 amino acids. Trimming removed 6 bases from V and 4 bases from J, with 12 bases in between. CDR3 DNA sequence: TGTGCCAGCAGCCCACCCGTCGGCTATGGCTACACCTTC. Translated, it gives CASSPPVGYGYTF.

CDR3 in amino acids: CASLPRAGYGYTF. Here the CDR3 DNA reads TGTGCCAGCTTACCCCGGGCGGGCTATGGCTACACCTTC. The V call is TRBV2, the J call TRBJ1-2; D unclear. This CDR3 spans 13 amino acids. V lost 8 bases and J 4 bases, leaving 14 bases between the germline ends. Per the germline V gene, CDR1 is SNHLY and CDR2 is FYNNEI.

The J gene is TRBJ1-1, the V gene TRBV7-9; D gene unclear. The CDR3 runs 13 residues. In germline, CDR1 is SEHNR, CDR2 FQNEAQ (reference sequence). Trimming removed 4 bases at V and 1 base at J, with 7 bases between. The CDR3 coding sequence is TGTGCCAGCAGCTACGGTCAGAACACTGAAGCTTTCTTT. Translating it yields CASSYGQNTEAFF.

V usage is TRBV6-5 and J usage is TRBJ2-7; 7 bases map to TRBD1. The V gene end was trimmed by 4 bases and the J gene end by 4 bases; junction bases not matched to a gene: 7. Looked up from germline, CDR1 is MNHEY and CDR2 is SVGAGI. The CDR3 spans 14 residues. Here the CDR3 reads CASSFSTQGYEQYF. In DNA, the CDR3 is TGTGCCAGCAGTTTCTCTACACAGGGGTACGAGCAGTACTTC.

The chain recombines TRBV24-1 with TRBJ2-1; 8 nucleotides align to TRBD1. This CDR3 region has 14 residues. Germline trimming cut 7 bases from V and 8 bases from J; bases unmatched to any gene: 9. Per the germline V gene, CDR1 is KGHDR and CDR2 is SFDVKD. The CDR3 protein is CATRGQGIRDEQFF. DNA for the CDR3: TGTGCCACCAGAGGACAGGGAATACGCGATGAGCAGTTCTTC.

The chain combines TRBV2 with TRBJ1-2; D is possibly TRBD1 (6 bases). Between the trimmed V and J ends, which lost 5 bases and 4 bases, there was a span of 8 bases. Per the germline V gene, CDR1 is SNHLY and CDR2 is FYNNEI. This CDR3 has 12 residues. For the CDR3, the DNA is TGTGCCAGCAGTTCGGACAGCTATGGCTACACCTTC. Translated: CASSSDSYGYTF.

This rearrangement joins TRBV21-1 to TRBJ1-2; the table's D call, TRBD1, has no DNA check behind it. TRBV21-1 is a documented pseudogene. The CDR3 length is 14 residues. The CDR3 nucleotides are TGTGCCAGCAGCAAACTTCGGGGGAACTATGGCTACACCTTC. This codes for CASSKLRGNYGYTF.

This clonotype was seen a few times. The rearrangement joins TRBV20-1 to TRBJ1-1; 7 bases line up with TRBD1. The CDR3 extends over 14 amino acids. In germline, CDR1 is DFQATT, CDR2 SNEGSKA (reference sequence). The J segment lost 4 bases and the V segment lost 4 bases, leaving 9 bases of the junction unmatched. The CDR3, as DNA: TGCAGTGCTAAAAGGGGGCCGGTTAGCACTGAAGCTTTCTTT. This sequence encodes CSAKRGPVSTEAFF.

Concerning this clonotype: One end of the junction varies from germline; a read error may be responsible. This sequence joins TRBV7-9 and TRBJ1-6; D is ambiguous. Per germline, CDR1 SEHNR and CDR2 FQNEAQ (reference sequence). The length of the CDR3 is 12 residues. CDR3 nucleotides: TGTGCCACCAGCTTAGGGAATTCACCCCTCCACTTT. Translating gives CATSLGNSPLHF.

This clonotype has more than one count but fewer than ten. No DNA is shown, since the ends of the CDR3 on it are uncertain; the CDR3 is the one TCRdb lists. The CDR3 protein is CISVPEARTPSSGNTIYF. The rearrangement joins TRBV7-5 to TRBJ1-3. TRBV7-5 is tagged as a pseudogene. The CDR3 spans 18 amino acids, including both terminal residues.

This chain connects TRBV28 to TRBJ1-1; 8 nucleotides agree with TRBD1. Germline values: CDR1 MDHEN, CDR2 SYDVKM. The length of the CDR3 is 17 residues. Unmatched junction bases numbered 11, after V lost 3 bases and J lost 2 bases. CDR3: CASSLVAGTGYNTEAFF. The CDR3 DNA follows: TGTGCCAGCAGTTTGGTCGCCGGGACAGGCTATAACACTGAAGCTTTCTTT. The full variable domain, with the rest looked up from reference TRBV28 and TRBJ1-1, is DVKVTQSSRYLVKRTGEKVFLECVQDMDHENMFWYRQDPGLGLRLIYFSYDVKMKEKGDIPEGYSVSREKKERFSLILESASTNQTSMYLCASSLVAGTGYNTEAFFGQGTRLTVV.

Only a few counts were recorded for this clonotype. V usage is TRBV24-1 and J usage is TRBJ2-3; 13 positions match TRBD2. Looked up from germline, CDR1 is KGHDR and CDR2 is SFDVKD. This CDR3 region has 16 residues. The ends lost 5 bases at V and 6 bases at J; junction bases unmatched: 7. CDR3 amino acids: CATSVSGTSGMDTQYF. The DNA for the CDR3 is TGTGCCACCAGTGTTTCCGGGACTAGCGGGATGGATACGCAGTATTTT.

This clonotype showed up just a few times. The rearrangement joins TRBV7-9 to TRBJ1-2; D ambiguous. V gave up 1 base and J gave up 8 bases, with 5 bases separating them. The CDR3 covers 11 residues. Germline assignment: CDR1 SEHNR and CDR2 FQNEAQ (reference sequence). CDR3 sequence reads: CASSLGSGYTF. CDR3 sequence (DNA): TGTGCCAGCAGCTTAGGATCCGGCTACACCTTC.